One sample yielded the 14 T cell receptor beta chains listed below, sequenced in a study of blood T cell repertoires in COVID-19. Sequencing used immunoSEQ multiplex PCR; TCRdb keeps in-frame clones, though not all of them. This sample has 90,000 to 120,000 clones, with about 85% found just once. What was sequenced was peripheral blood. The source of these receptors is an older woman with acute or convalescent COVID-19.

V gene TRBV9 combines with J gene TRBJ2-3, with TRBD2 matching 7 bases. The CDR3 extends over 16 amino acids. J was trimmed by 2 bases and V by 4 bases; bases with no gene match: 10. CDR1 SGDLS and CDR2 YYNGEE come from the germline V gene. The CDR3 loop reads CASSPQSSGHTDTQYF. As DNA, the CDR3 is TGTGCCAGCAGCCCCCAGTCTAGCGGCCACACAGATACGCAGTATTTT. Looking up the rest from reference TRBV9 and TRBJ2-3 gives the full variable domain: DSGVTQTPKHLITATGQRVTLRCSPRSGDLSVYWYQQSLDQGLQFLIQYYNGEERAKGNILERFSAQQFPDLHSELNLSSLELGDSALYFCASSPQSSGHTDTQYFGPGTRLTVL.

V usage is TRBV10-1 and J usage is TRBJ2-1; tentatively, D is TRBD1 (7 bases). This CDR3 comprises 14 residues. Germline CDR1 is WNHNN and CDR2 is SYGVQD (reference sequence). V was cut by 5 bases and J by 8 bases, with 16 bases left in between. CDR3 sequence: CASSYGGGRDEQFF. The CDR3 nucleotides are TGCGCCAGCAGTTACGGAGGGGGCCGCGATGAGCAGTTCTTC.

V gene TRBV5-6 combines with J gene TRBJ2-3; weak D call: TRBD1 (5 bases). V dropped 3 bases and J dropped 6 bases, with 8 bases sitting between them. This CDR3 has 12 amino acids. CDR1 and CDR2 from the germline V gene are SGHDT and YYEEEE. DNA of the CDR3: TGTGCCAGCAGCTGGGGCCTGGATACGCAGTATTTT. This gives the protein CASSWGLDTQYF.

V usage is TRBV6-2 or TRBV6-3 and J usage is TRBJ1-1, with TRBD1 as a possible D gene (5 bases). V lost 4 bases, J lost 5 bases, and 14 bases lay in between. This CDR3 is 14 amino acids long. Germline CDR1 and CDR2: MNHEY and SVGEGT. Here the CDR3 reads CASSSFRARTEAFF. The CDR3 bases are TGTGCCAGCAGTTCCTTCAGGGCGCGGACTGAAGCTTTCTTT.

The genes are TRBV9 and TRBJ1-3; the D gene is possibly TRBD1 (5 bases). The CDR3 is made up of 16 amino acids. V lost 4 bases to trimming and J lost 0 bases, with 14 bases between them. Germline CDR1 reads SGDLS; CDR2 reads YYNGEE. The CDR3 DNA follows: TGTGCCAGCAGCCCCACCGGGGGGGTCTCTGGAAACACCATATATTTT. Translating it yields CASSPTGGVSGNTIYF.

V usage is TRBV5-1 and J usage is TRBJ2-1, with 8 bases identical to TRBD1. This CDR3 contains 16 residues. The V segment lost 0 bases and the J segment 5 bases; nucleotides outside the gene matches: 7. The V gene's germline CDR1 is SGHRS and CDR2 YFSETQ. Here the CDR3 DNA reads TGCGCCAGCAGCTTGGCACCGGGACAGGCCAACAATGAGCAGTTCTTC. It translates to CASSLAPGQANNEQFF. Looking up the rest from reference TRBV5-1 and TRBJ2-1 gives the full variable domain: KAGVTQTPRYLIKTRGQQVTLSCSPISGHRSVSWYQQTPGQGLQFLFEYFSETQRNKGNFPGRFSGRQFSNSRSEMNVSTLELGDSALYLCASSLAPGQANNEQFFGPGTRLTVL.

The genes are TRBV15 and TRBJ2-1; tentative D call: TRBD1 (6 bases). The germline CDR1 and CDR2 sequences are LNHNV and YYDKDF (reference sequence). Trimming cost V 4 bases and J 5 bases, with 15 bases left between them. The CDR3 is made up of 15 amino acids. CDR3 bases: TGTGCCACCAGCACGCGGACAGCGGCCGACAATGAGCAGTTCTTC. Translated, it gives CATSTRTAADNEQFF.

The chain links TRBV28 to TRBJ1-5; possible D gene TRBD1, 5 bases. Trimming removed 4 bases from V and 9 bases from J, with 16 bases in between. The CDR3 extends over 14 amino acids. Germline V gene lookup returns CDR1 MDHEN and CDR2 SYDVKM. This chain's CDR3 is CASSSAGPPSPQHF. In nucleotides, the CDR3 is TGTGCCAGCAGTTCCGCGGGGCCACCGTCGCCCCAGCATTTT.

This rearrangement joins TRBV28 to TRBJ1-5; 7 bases align to TRBD1. This CDR3 is built from 12 residues. J gave up 7 bases and V 7 bases, and 4 bases lay outside the gene matches. Germline CDR1 MDHEN, CDR2 SYDVKM. The CDR3 bases are TGTGCCAGCACACAGGGGTGGCAGCCCCAGCATTTT. Protein sequence: CASTQGWQPQHF. The full variable domain, its missing parts supplied by reference TRBV28 and TRBJ1-5, is DVKVTQSSRYLVKRTGEKVFLECVQDMDHENMFWYRQDPGLGLRLIYFSYDVKMKEKGDIPEGYSVSREKKERFSLILESASTNQTSMYLCASTQGWQPQHFGDGTRLSIL.

This CDR3 is CATDGGPTGELFF. Here the CDR3 DNA reads TGTGCCACCGACGGGGGGCCGACCGGGGAGCTGTTTTTT. The chain employs TRBV24-1 and TRBJ2-2, with D possibly matching TRBD2 (7 bases). The V end lost 9 bases, the J end lost 5 bases, and 12 bases lay between the germline ends. Germline V gives CDR1 KGHDR, CDR2 SFDVKD. The CDR3 consists of 13 residues.

This chain joins TRBV14 and TRBJ1-3; TRBD1 agrees at 9 bases. This CDR3 is 15 amino acids long. The ends lost 1 base at V and 3 bases at J; junction bases unmatched: 1. CDR1 is SGHDN, CDR2 FVKESK, per germline. This chain's CDR3 is CASSQVTGGGNTIYF. The CDR3 coding sequence is TGTGCCAGCAGCCAAGTGACAGGGGGTGGAAACACCATATATTTT. Supplemented by reference TRBV14 and TRBJ1-3, the full variable domain reads EAGVTQFPSHSVIEKGQTVTLRCDPISGHDNLYWYRRVMGKEIKFLLHFVKESKQDESGMPNNRFLAERTGGTYSTLKVQPAELEDSGVYFCASSQVTGGGNTIYFGEGSWLTVV.

The chain's CDR3 is CASSVRAGENRAFF. In nucleotides, the CDR3 is TGTGCCAGCAGCGTTCGCGCAGGGGAGAACAGGGCTTTCTTT. The rearrangement uses TRBV28 and TRBJ1-1; TRBD1 might be the D (6 bases). Germline V gene data show CDR1 as MDHEN and CDR2 as SYDVKM. The CDR3 consists of 14 residues. V was shortened by 6 bases and J by 11 bases, with 22 bases between the two germline ends.

The V and J genes are TRBV24-1 and TRBJ1-2; D may be TRBD1 (5 bases). V gave up 2 bases and J gave up 9 bases, with 18 bases separating them. The CDR3 has 15 residues. CDR1 and CDR2 from the germline V gene are KGHDR and SFDVKD. CDR3 bases: TGTGCCACCAGTGATTCCCGACCCGGAGGGGAAAGCTACACCTTC. Residues: CATSDSRPGGESYTF.

This clone appeared a single time. The J gene is TRBJ2-2, the V gene TRBV10-3; 11 nucleotides agree with TRBD2. Trimming took 10 bases from V and 6 from J; bases not matched to a gene: 13. Germline assignment: CDR1 ENHRY and CDR2 SYGVKD. There are 16 residues in the CDR3. CDR3 region: CATTSGRGAFSGELFF. The CDR3 nucleotides read TGTGCCACCACTAGCGGGAGAGGTGCGTTTTCCGGGGAGCTGTTTTTT.